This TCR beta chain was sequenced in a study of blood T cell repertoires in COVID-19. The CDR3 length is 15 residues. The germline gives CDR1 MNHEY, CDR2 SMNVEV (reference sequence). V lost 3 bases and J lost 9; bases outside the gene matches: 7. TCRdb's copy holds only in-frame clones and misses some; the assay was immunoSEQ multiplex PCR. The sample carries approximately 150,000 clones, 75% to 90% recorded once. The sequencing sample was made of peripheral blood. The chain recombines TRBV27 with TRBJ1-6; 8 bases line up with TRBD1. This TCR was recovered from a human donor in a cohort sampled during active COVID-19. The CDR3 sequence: CASSFKSGQGSPLHF. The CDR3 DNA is TGTGCCAGCAGTTTCAAAAGCGGACAGGGTTCACCCCTCCACTTT.